The clone carrying this T cell receptor (beta chain) has a count of ten or more. Unique molecular identifiers were incorporated during preparation of the TCRbeta library. TCRdb re-analysed the PCR reads in MiXCR, keeping a single row per CDR3 protein. The table shows more than 200,000 distinct CDR3 sequences, with 9.7% occurring only once. CDR1 and CDR2 (germline): SGHTA, FQGNSA. Trimming removed 7 bases from V and 7 bases from J, with 19 bases in between. The CDR3 extends over 15 amino acids. This sample is drawn from a study of T-cell reconstitution after alpha-beta-depleted transplantation in children.

This receptor was obtained from a human donor who donated a stem cell graft to a child with SCID. The chain links TRBV7-2 to TRBJ1-4; D might be TRBD1 (6 bases). The sequenced sample was PBMCs from the stem cell graft donor, obtained from the stem cell graft. Here the CDR3 reads CASTQEGGIGEKLFF. Here the CDR3 DNA reads TGTGCCAGCACCCAAGAAGGGGGGATAGGTGAAAAACTGTTTTTT.